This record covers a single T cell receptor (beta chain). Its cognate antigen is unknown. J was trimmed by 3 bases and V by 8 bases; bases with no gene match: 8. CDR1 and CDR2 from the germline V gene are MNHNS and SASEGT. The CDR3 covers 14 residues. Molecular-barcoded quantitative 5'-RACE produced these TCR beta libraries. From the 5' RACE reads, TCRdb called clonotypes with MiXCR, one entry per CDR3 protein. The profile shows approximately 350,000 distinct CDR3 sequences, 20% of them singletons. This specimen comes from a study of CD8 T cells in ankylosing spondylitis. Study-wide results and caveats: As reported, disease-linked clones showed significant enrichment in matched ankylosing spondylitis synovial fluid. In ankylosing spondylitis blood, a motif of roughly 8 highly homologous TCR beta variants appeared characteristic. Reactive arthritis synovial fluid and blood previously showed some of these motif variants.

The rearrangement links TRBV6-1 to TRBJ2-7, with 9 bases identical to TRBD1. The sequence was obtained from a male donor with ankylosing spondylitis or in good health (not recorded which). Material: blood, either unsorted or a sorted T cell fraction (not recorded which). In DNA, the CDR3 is TGTGCCAGCCTGGGGAGGGGACAGGGCTACGAGCAGTACTTC. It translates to CASLGRGQGYEQYF.